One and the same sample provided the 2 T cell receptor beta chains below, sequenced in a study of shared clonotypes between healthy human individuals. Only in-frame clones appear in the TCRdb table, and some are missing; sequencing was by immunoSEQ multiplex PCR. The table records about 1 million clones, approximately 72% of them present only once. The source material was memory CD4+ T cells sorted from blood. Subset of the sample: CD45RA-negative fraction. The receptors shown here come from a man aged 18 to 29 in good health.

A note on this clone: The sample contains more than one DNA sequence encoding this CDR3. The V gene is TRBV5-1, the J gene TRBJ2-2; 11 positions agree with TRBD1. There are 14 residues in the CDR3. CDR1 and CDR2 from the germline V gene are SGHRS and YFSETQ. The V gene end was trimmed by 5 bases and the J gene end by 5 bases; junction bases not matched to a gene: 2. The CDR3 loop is CASRGQGDTGELFF. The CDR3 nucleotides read TGCGCCAGCAGGGGACAGGGGGATACCGGGGAGCTGTTTTTT.

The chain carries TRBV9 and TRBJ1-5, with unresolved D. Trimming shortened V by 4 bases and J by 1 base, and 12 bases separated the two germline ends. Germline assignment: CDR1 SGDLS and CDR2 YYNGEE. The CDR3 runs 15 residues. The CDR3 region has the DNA TGTGCCAGCAGCTCCTCAGGTTACAGCAATCAGCCCCAGCATTTT. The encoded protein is CASSSSGYSNQPQHF. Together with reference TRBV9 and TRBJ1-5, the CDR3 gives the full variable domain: DSGVTQTPKHLITATGQRVTLRCSPRSGDLSVYWYQQSLDQGLQFLIQYYNGEERAKGNILERFSAQQFPDLHSELNLSSLELGDSALYFCASSSSGYSNQPQHFGDGTRLSIL.